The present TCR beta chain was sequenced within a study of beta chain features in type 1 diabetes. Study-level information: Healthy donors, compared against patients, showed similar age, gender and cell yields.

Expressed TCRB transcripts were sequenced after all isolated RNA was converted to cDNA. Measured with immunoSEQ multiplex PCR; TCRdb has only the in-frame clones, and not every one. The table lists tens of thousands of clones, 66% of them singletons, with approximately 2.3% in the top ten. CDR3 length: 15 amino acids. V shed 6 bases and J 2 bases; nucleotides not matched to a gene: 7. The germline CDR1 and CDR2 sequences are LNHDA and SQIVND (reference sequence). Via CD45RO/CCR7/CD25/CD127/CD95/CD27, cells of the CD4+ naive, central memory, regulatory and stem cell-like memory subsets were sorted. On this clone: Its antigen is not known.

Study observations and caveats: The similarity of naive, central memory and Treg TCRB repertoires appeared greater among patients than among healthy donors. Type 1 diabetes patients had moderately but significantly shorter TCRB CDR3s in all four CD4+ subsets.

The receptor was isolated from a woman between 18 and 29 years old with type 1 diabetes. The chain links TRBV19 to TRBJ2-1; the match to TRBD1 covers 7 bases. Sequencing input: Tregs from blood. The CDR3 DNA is TGTGCCAGTAGGCAAACAGGGGTAACCTACAATGAGCAGTTCTTC. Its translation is CASRQTGVTYNEQFF.